The 19 T cell receptor beta chains presented below share a single source sample, sequenced in a study of cytomegalovirus exposure and HLA in healthy donors. In the PCR, 60 Vbeta and 13 Jbeta primers were used. Generated by immunoSEQ multiplex PCR, the TCRdb table keeps only in-frame clones and is missing some. The repertoire has over 150,000 clones, around 77% of them found once; the top ten carry just under 3%. Input material: PBMCs. The receptors here all came from a woman aged 25 to 39 in good health and CMV-seronegative.

The rearrangement joins TRBV5-1 to TRBJ2-3; 11 bases agree with TRBD2. The V segment lost 6 bases and the J segment 1 base; nucleotides outside the gene matches: 1. Germline CDR1 reads SGHRS; CDR2 reads YFSETQ. The CDR3 is made up of 14 amino acids. CDR3: CASKLAGGTDTQYF. For the CDR3, the DNA is TGCGCCAGCAAACTAGCGGGGGGCACAGATACGCAGTATTTT.

This rearrangement joins TRBV30 to TRBJ1-2, with 7 bases fitting TRBD1. The CDR3 runs to 14 residues. J was trimmed by 4 bases and V by 5 bases; bases with no gene match: 10. Germline assignment: CDR1 GTSNPN and CDR2 SVGIG (reference sequence). The CDR3, as DNA: TGTGCCTGGGAGGGAACCGGGACAGCCTATGGCTACACCTTC. Its translation: CAWEGTGTAYGYTF.

CDR3 nucleotide sequence: TGCGCCAGCAGCTTGGACGGAAGGGGGAATGAGCAGTTCTTC. Translating it yields CASSLDGRGNEQFF. This sequence joins TRBV5-1 and TRBJ2-1; perhaps TRBD1 as D (6 bases). V was clipped by 0 bases and J by 7 bases, with 11 bases between them. The CDR3 has 14 residues. From germline, CDR1 is SGHRS and CDR2 YFSETQ.

V gene TRBV28 combines with J gene TRBJ2-1, with 7 nucleotides matching TRBD1. Germline V lookup: CDR1 MDHEN, CDR2 SYDVKM. The CDR3 sequence is 13 residues long. The ends lost 7 bases at V and 7 bases at J; junction bases unmatched: 7. This chain's CDR3 is CASTRQGGNEQFF. For the CDR3, the DNA is TGTGCCAGCACTCGACAGGGCGGGAATGAGCAGTTCTTC.

The chain carries TRBV4-2 and TRBJ1-1; D is possibly TRBD1 (6 bases). CDR1 and CDR2 from the germline V gene are LGHNA and YNFKEQ. V lost 1 base and J lost 5, with 11 bases in between. The CDR3 totals 14 residues. The CDR3 DNA follows: TGTGCCAGCAGCCAAGGGGGGGGCCGTACTGAAGCTTTCTTT. Translated, it gives CASSQGGGRTEAFF.

This chain connects TRBV2 to TRBJ1-1, with TRBD1 matching 10 bases. Trimming took 4 bases from V and 10 from J; bases not matched to a gene: 6. The CDR3 loop spans 13 amino acids. From germline, CDR1 is SNHLY and CDR2 FYNNEI. The CDR3 here is CASSGGTGDVAFF. In DNA, the CDR3 is TGTGCCAGCAGTGGTGGGACAGGGGATGTAGCTTTCTTT.

The chain joins TRBV6-5 to TRBJ1-5; D ambiguous. Per the germline V gene, CDR1 is MNHEY and CDR2 is SVGAGI. This CDR3 spans 13 amino acids. Trimming removed 2 bases from V and 4 bases from J, with 6 bases in between. The CDR3 DNA reads as TGTGCCAGCAGTTACGGCCTTAATCAGCCCCAGCATTTT. This gives the protein CASSYGLNQPQHF.

This clone was found a few times. The chain uses TRBV9 and TRBJ2-2; a possible D gene is TRBD2 (5 bases). V lost 0 bases and J lost 1, with 13 bases in between. Germline V gene data show CDR1 as SGDLS and CDR2 as YYNGEE. The CDR3 is 17 amino acids. Written as DNA, the CDR3 is TGTGCCAGCAGCGTAGTTAGCGAGCGGATGAACACCGGGGAGCTGTTTTTT. Translation gives CASSVVSERMNTGELFF.

V and J are TRBV2 and TRBJ2-7; no clear D gene. Trimming cost V 6 bases and J 0 bases, with 12 bases left between them. CDR1 and CDR2 from the germline V gene are SNHLY and FYNNEI. The CDR3 covers 14 residues. The CDR3 DNA follows: TGTGCCAGCAGGCCCAGAGGTACCTCCTACGAGCAGTACTTC. This codes for CASRPRGTSYEQYF. Combining the CDR3 with reference TRBV2 and TRBJ2-7 gives the whole variable domain EPEVTQTPSHQVTQMGQEVILRCVPISNHLYFYWYRQILGQKVEFLVSFYNNEISEKSEIFDDQFSVERPDGSNFTLKIRSTKLEDSAMYFCASRPRGTSYEQYFGPGTRLTVT.

The V gene is TRBV10-3, the J gene TRBJ2-1; the match to TRBD1 covers 7 bases. This CDR3 has 15 residues. The V gene's germline CDR1 is ENHRY and CDR2 SYGVKD. Unmatched junction bases numbered 7, after V lost 3 bases and J lost 5 bases. The CDR3 bases are TGTGCCATCAGTGATTGGACAGGAAGGCACAATGAGCAGTTCTTC. Its translation is CAISDWTGRHNEQFF.

This clone was observed a single time. The CDR3 bases are TGTGCCAGCAGCTTGGGGAGTGGTGGCAATCAGCCCCAGCATTTT. This codes for CASSLGSGGNQPQHF. This chain joins TRBV7-6 and TRBJ1-5; no definite D call. The germline V gene encodes CDR1 SGHVS and CDR2 FNYEAQ. Trimming cost V 3 bases and J 2 bases, with 11 bases left between them. The CDR3 consists of 15 residues.

J is TRBJ2-3 and V is TRBV27; 9 bases map to TRBD1. The germline V gene has CDR1 MNHEY and CDR2 SMNVEV (reference sequence). V was pared by 7 bases and J by 4 bases, with 24 bases of the junction left unmatched. The CDR3 sequence is 20 residues long. Here the CDR3 reads CASTSRWYGTGSAGADTQYF. The CDR3 DNA reads as TGTGCCAGCACCTCCCGGTGGTACGGGACAGGGTCCGCGGGAGCAGATACGCAGTATTTT.

The chain uses TRBV7-9 and TRBJ1-6; no clear D. V shed 1 base and J shed 0 bases, with 10 bases lying between them. Germline V lookup: CDR1 SEHNR, CDR2 FQNEAQ (reference sequence). The CDR3 runs 17 residues. The CDR3 bases are TGTGCCAGCAGCTTAGGAACGTTACACTCCTATAATTCACCCCTCCACTTT. Protein sequence: CASSLGTLHSYNSPLHF.

The V call is TRBV4-2, the J call TRBJ1-5; D might be TRBD1 (5 bases). CDR1 is LGHNA, CDR2 YNFKEQ, per germline. The V end lost 5 bases, the J end lost 3 bases, and 11 bases lay between the germline ends. This CDR3 spans 14 amino acids. The CDR3 loop reads CASSLDSPNQPQHF. As DNA, the CDR3 is TGTGCCAGCAGCTTAGACAGCCCCAATCAGCCCCAGCATTTT.

V usage is TRBV5-1 and J usage is TRBJ2-1; no firm D call. V lost 0 bases, J lost 13 bases, and 11 bases lay in between. This CDR3 region has 12 residues. Germline-derived CDR1 and CDR2 are SGHRS and YFSETQ. CDR3 amino acids: CASSLDIERQFF. CDR3 nucleotide sequence: TGCGCCAGCAGCTTGGATATAGAGCGACAGTTCTTC.

CDR3 DNA sequence: TGTGCCAGCAGTACCCAACAGTTGGGTACGCAGTATTTT. Translating it yields CASSTQQLGTQYF. J is TRBJ2-3 and V is TRBV28; the D is unclear. V was shortened by 5 bases and J by 8 bases, with 14 bases between the two germline ends. The length of the CDR3 is 13 residues. Per the germline V gene, CDR1 is MDHEN and CDR2 is SYDVKM. Filled out from reference TRBV28 and TRBJ2-3, the complete variable domain reads DVKVTQSSRYLVKRTGEKVFLECVQDMDHENMFWYRQDPGLGLRLIYFSYDVKMKEKGDIPEGYSVSREKKERFSLILESASTNQTSMYLCASSTQQLGTQYFGPGTRLTVL.

This clone is a singleton in its sample. The gene calls are TRBV6-4 and TRBJ1-2; 8 bases map to TRBD1. With V trimmed by 6 bases and J by 12 bases, 15 bases remained unmatched. Germline assignment: CDR1 MRHNA and CDR2 SNTAGT. The CDR3 length is 14 residues. This CDR3 is CASSPTGGTGGNTF. The CDR3 DNA reads as TGTGCCAGCAGCCCCACCGGGGGGACAGGTGGGAACACCTTC.

The chain combines TRBV10-1 with TRBJ1-5; 12 nucleotides line up with TRBD1. The CDR3 is 19 amino acids. Germline V lookup: CDR1 WNHNN, CDR2 SYGVQD (reference sequence). Trimming took 0 bases from V and 3 from J; bases not matched to a gene: 9. The CDR3 sequence is CASSESRDRGRYANQPQHF. The DNA of the CDR3 is TGCGCCAGCAGTGAGTCGAGGGACAGGGGGCGTTATGCCAATCAGCCCCAGCATTTT.

The chain links TRBV29-1 to TRBJ1-2; 7 nucleotides match TRBD1. The CDR3 spans 13 residues. The V gene end was trimmed by 2 bases and the J gene end by 2 bases; junction bases not matched to a gene: 2. Germline loops: CDR1 SQVTM, CDR2 ANQGSEA. The CDR3 bases are TGCAGCGTTGAACGGGACAGAAACTATGGCTACACCTTC. Translated, it gives CSVERDRNYGYTF.